A selection of T cell receptor beta chains follows, all from one sample in a study of Tregs in tolerant kidney transplant recipients. Sequencing was performed with immunoSEQ multiplex PCR; in TCRdb, only in-frame clones are kept and a portion is missing. This table has more than 60,000 clones, about 89% appearing once. The sample was CD4+ T cells from blood, taken before the transplant. These receptors originate from a human donor who received a combined kidney and bone marrow transplant. CDR3s include the opening cysteine and the closing phenylalanine or tryptophan. A D gene is named only where the DNA matches it firmly. Clone size appears in some rows only: once, few, many, or a class for an expanded clone.

d_gene,j_gene,v_gene,abundance,CDR3nt,CDR3aa
NA,TRBJ1-3,TRBV5-1,NA,TGCGCCAGCAGCTTGGCGGGAACAAACGGAAACACCATATATTTT,CASSLAGTNGNTIYF
TRBD2,TRBJ2-7,TRBV14,NA,TGTGCCAGCAGCCAACCACAAGGGGGACTAGCGGTTAATCACGAGCAGTACTTC,CASSQPQGGLAVNHEQYF
TRBD2,TRBJ2-3,TRBV10-3,NA,TGTGCCATCCAAGGCCGGAGCGGGGCCTACACAGATACGCAGTATTTT,CAIQGRSGAYTDTQYF
TRBD1,TRBJ2-1,TRBV10-3,NA,TGTGCCATCAGTGTAGGGGTGGGGACAGGCCCTCTTGAGCAGTTCTTC,CAISVGVGTGPLEQFF
TRBD1,TRBJ2-1,TRBV6-5,once,TGTGCCAGCAGTCGTCTACAGGGGGCAGATGAGCAGTTCTTC,CASSRLQGADEQFF
TRBD2,TRBJ2-1,TRBV11-3,NA,TGTGCCAGCAGCTTAGAGGGGATAGCGGGGGAGCAGTTCTTC,CASSLEGIAGEQFF
TRBD1,TRBJ2-5,TRBV29-1,NA,TGCAGCGTTGAAGATATCCGGTCATTCGGACAGGGGGATCGAGAGACCCAGTACTTC,CSVEDIRSFGQGDRETQYF
NA,TRBJ1-3,TRBV2,NA,TGTGCCAGCAGTAAAGGGGACATCTCTGGAAACACCATATATTTT,CASSKGDISGNTIYF
TRBD2,TRBJ2-7,TRBV7-6,once,TGTGCCAGCAGCTTAGCCCTGGGAGCGGGAGGCGGGGAGCAGTACTTC,CASSLALGAGGGEQYF
TRBD1,TRBJ1-5,TRBV28,NA,TGTGCCAGCAGTTCGGGACAGCTAAATCAGCCCCAGCATTTT,CASSSGQLNQPQHF
NA,TRBJ1-1,TRBV4-1,NA,TGCGCCAGCAGTTTGGGAGGGGACACTGAAGCTTTCTTT,CASSLGGDTEAFF